These 8 T cell receptor beta chains originate from one sample sequenced in a study of OX40 agonist ivuxolimab in advanced cancers. Generated by immunoSEQ multiplex PCR, the TCRdb table keeps only in-frame clones and is missing some. The table lists about 36,000 clones, 78% of them singletons. The material was CD4+ or CD8+ T cells sorted from blood, obtained in a trial of the OX40 agonist ivuxolimab. The origin of the receptors is an adult with an advanced solid tumor such as melanoma, head and neck, liver or kidney cancer.

The rearrangement uses TRBV27 and TRBJ2-5; 7 bases map to TRBD1. Trimming took 5 bases from V and 5 from J; bases not matched to a gene: 11. Germline V gene lookup returns CDR1 MNHEY and CDR2 SMNVEV (reference sequence). The CDR3 is 15 residues long. CDR3 residues: CASSLDREKVETQYF. The CDR3 bases are TGTGCCAGCAGTCTAGACAGGGAAAAGGTGGAGACCCAGTACTTC.

The chain carries TRBV2 and TRBJ2-4; D might be TRBD1 (6 bases). Trimming left V 3 bases short and J 0 bases short, with 18 bases between. CDR1 and CDR2 from the germline V gene are SNHLY and FYNNEI. The CDR3 is made up of 18 amino acids. CDR3 sequence: CASSERTAMLLAKNIQYF. In DNA, the CDR3 is TGTGCCAGCAGTGAGAGGACAGCTATGTTGTTAGCCAAAAACATTCAGTACTTC.

CDR3 DNA sequence: TGTGCCAGCAGCCAAGTTCGGGGCCACGAGCAGTACTTC. Amino acids: CASSQVRGHEQYF. The gene calls are TRBV14 and TRBJ2-7; D possibly matches TRBD1 or TRBD2 (5 bases each). CDR3 size: 13 residues. The V end lost 1 base, the J end lost 5 bases, and 9 bases lay between the germline ends. Germline V gene lookup returns CDR1 SGHDN and CDR2 FVKESK.

The rearrangement links TRBV7-3 to TRBJ2-3, with no clear D. This CDR3 has 12 residues. The germline gives CDR1 SGHTA, CDR2 FQGTGA. Trimming removed 5 bases at V and 4 bases at J, with 7 bases between. The chain's CDR3 is CASSLSSDTQYF. The CDR3 DNA is TGTGCCAGCAGCCTGAGTTCAGATACGCAGTATTTT.

The chain joins TRBV4-2 to TRBJ2-3; possibly TRBD2 for D (7 bases). V was clipped by 4 bases and J by 5 bases, with 22 bases between them. Germline CDR1 is LGHNA and CDR2 is YNFKEQ. The CDR3 sequence is 17 residues long. The DNA of the CDR3 is TGTGCCAGCAGCCCCGTGCTTGGTGGGGGGGCCGGAGATACGCAGTATTTT. Encoded protein: CASSPVLGGGAGDTQYF.

The chain links TRBV5-1 to TRBJ2-5, with D perhaps TRBD1 or TRBD2 (5 bases each). From germline, CDR1 is SGHRS and CDR2 YFSETQ. This CDR3 has 16 amino acids. Trimming took off 2 bases at V and 4 bases at J, with 18 bases between the two ends. The chain's CDR3 is CASSFYRVGTPETQYF. The CDR3 nucleotides read TGCGCCAGCAGCTTTTATAGGGTAGGGACCCCAGAGACCCAGTACTTC. The whole variable domain, filled in from reference TRBV5-1 and TRBJ2-5, reads KAGVTQTPRYLIKTRGQQVTLSCSPISGHRSVSWYQQTPGQGLQFLFEYFSETQRNKGNFPGRFSGRQFSNSRSEMNVSTLELGDSALYLCASSFYRVGTPETQYFGPGTRLLVL.

The chain employs TRBV5-1 and TRBJ2-5, with D hard to call. The CDR3 spans 14 residues. Trimming removed 1 base from V and 1 base from J, with 8 bases in between. The germline CDR1 and CDR2 sequences are SGHRS and YFSETQ. In DNA form, the CDR3 reads TGCGCCAGCAGCTTGAACTGGAGCCAAGAGACCCAGTACTTC. Translated: CASSLNWSQETQYF.

This clone appeared once. V and J are TRBV2 and TRBJ2-7, with TRBD2 identical over 9 bases. The trim removed 4 bases at V and 4 bases at J, leaving 2 bases unmatched. The CDR3 is made up of 13 amino acids. CDR1 SNHLY and CDR2 FYNNEI come from the germline V gene. The CDR3 DNA sequence: TGTGCCAGCAGTGGGACTAGCGTGTACGAGCAGTACTTC. Its translation: CASSGTSVYEQYF.